This T cell receptor (beta chain) was recovered during a study of T cell repertoires in cytomegalovirus infection. TCRdb re-analysed the reads in MiXCR, keeping a single row per CDR3 protein. The sample records roughly 500,000 distinct CDR3 sequences, about 33% being singletons. The V end lost 6 bases, the J end lost 5 bases, and 16 bases lay between the germline ends. CDR3 size: 14 residues. The germline V gene encodes CDR1 SGHDN and CDR2 FVKESK. Study-wide results and caveats: There were HLA-C-restricted CMV-specific TCR beta clonotypes dominating the ex vivo response.

This clonotype turned up a few times. Its antigen is still unknown. Sequences were derived from cultured PBMCs, sampled from culture after CMV antigen stimulation. V is TRBV14 and J is TRBJ1-1; unclear D gene. This receptor was taken from a human donor in good health (CMV status not recorded). Some clones in this sample may be carry-over from other donors' samples. The CDR3 DNA is TGTGCCAGCAGACAACAAAACAGTGGGACTGAAGCTTTCTTT. It yields the protein CASRQQNSGTEAFF.